This T cell receptor beta chain was sequenced during a study of blood T cell repertoires in COVID-19. Study-level background: Collection of acute and convalescent COVID-19 samples took place in the United States, Italy and Spain. The cDNA or gDNA used as material had been derived from T cells, B-cell-depleted T cells, or PBMCs.

Source study methods: The authors estimated nucleated cell counts from reference gene primer amplification. The repertoire was sequenced with immunoSEQ multiplex PCR; TCRdb's copy has only in-frame clones and lacks some. The V and J calls and the clone size are those of that table, but D and trimming were determined from the DNA. The data contain about 170,000 clones, about 87% of them singletons. There are 15 residues in the CDR3. V was pared by 0 bases and J by 4 bases, with 12 bases between. Germline CDR1 is SGHNT and CDR2 is YENEEA. Sequenced material: peripheral blood. The chain links TRBV11-3 to TRBJ2-5, with D perhaps TRBD2 (6 bases). The receptor was derived from a man in his sixties with acute or convalescent COVID-19. The CDR3 DNA reads as TGTGCCAGCAGCTTAGAAGGTTGGAGGGGAGAGACCCAGTACTTC. Translating it yields CASSLEGWRGETQYF.